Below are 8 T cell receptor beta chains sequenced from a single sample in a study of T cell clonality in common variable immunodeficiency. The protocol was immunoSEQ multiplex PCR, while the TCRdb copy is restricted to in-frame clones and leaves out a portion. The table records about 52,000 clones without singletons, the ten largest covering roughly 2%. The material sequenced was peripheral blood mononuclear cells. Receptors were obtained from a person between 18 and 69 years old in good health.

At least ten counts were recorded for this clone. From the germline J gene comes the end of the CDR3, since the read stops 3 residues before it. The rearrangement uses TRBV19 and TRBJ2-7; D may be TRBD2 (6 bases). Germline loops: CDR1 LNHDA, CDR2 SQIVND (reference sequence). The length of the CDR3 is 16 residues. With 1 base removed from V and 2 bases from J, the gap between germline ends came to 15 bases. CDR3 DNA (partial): TGTGCCAGTAGTATAGCCTCGTCGGGGGTGGCCTACGAG. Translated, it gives CASSIASSGVAYE. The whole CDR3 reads CASSIASSGVAYEQYF.

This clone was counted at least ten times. The CDR3 DNA, read in part, is TGTGCCAGCAGCCCGGCCTCGGGGGGGGTCTCGGCAGATACG. The encoded protein is CASSPASGGVSADT. The entire CDR3 sequence reads CASSPASGGVSADTQYF. This chain uses TRBV4-2 with TRBJ2-3; 8 bases align to TRBD2. The CDR3 extends 3 residues past the end of the read, so its final part is completed from the germline J gene. Trimming removed 4 bases from V and 4 bases from J; junction bases left unmatched: 13. The CDR3 covers 17 residues. Germline CDR1 reads LGHNA; CDR2 reads YNFKEQ.

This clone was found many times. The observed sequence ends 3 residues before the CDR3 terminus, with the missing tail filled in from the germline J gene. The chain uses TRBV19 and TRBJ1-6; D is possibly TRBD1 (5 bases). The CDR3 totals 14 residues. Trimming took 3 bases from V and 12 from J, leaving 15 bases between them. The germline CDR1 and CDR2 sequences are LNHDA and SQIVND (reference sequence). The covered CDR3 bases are TGTGCCAGTAGTATGAGTCCTCGAGGGGTACCC. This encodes CASSMSPRGVP. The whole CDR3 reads CASSMSPRGVPLHF.

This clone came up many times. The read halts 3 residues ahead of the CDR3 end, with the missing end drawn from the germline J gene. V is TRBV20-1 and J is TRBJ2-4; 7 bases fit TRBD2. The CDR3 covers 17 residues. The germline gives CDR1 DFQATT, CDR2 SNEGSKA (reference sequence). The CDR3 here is CSAPGLGREGRGETQYF. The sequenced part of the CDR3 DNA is TGCAGTGCTCCCGGTTTGGGTAGGGAGGGCCGGGGGGAGACT.

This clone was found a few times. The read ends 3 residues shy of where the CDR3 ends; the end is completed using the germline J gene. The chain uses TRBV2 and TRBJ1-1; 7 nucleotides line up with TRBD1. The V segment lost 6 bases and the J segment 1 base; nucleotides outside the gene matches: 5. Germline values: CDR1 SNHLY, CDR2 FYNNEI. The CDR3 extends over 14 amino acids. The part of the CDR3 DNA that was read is TGTGCCAGCAGGCTAACAGGGGCGAACACTGAA. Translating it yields CASRLTGANTE. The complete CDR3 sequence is CASRLTGANTEAFF.

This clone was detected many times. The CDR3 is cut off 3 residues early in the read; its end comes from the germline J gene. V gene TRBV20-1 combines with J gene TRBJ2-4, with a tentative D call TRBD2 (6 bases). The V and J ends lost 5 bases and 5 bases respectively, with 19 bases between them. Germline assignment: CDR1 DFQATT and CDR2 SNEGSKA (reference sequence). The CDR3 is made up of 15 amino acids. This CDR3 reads CSALLGGAGQNIQYF. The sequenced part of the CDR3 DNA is TGCAGTGCTCTCCTAGGTGGGGCGGGGCAAAACATT.

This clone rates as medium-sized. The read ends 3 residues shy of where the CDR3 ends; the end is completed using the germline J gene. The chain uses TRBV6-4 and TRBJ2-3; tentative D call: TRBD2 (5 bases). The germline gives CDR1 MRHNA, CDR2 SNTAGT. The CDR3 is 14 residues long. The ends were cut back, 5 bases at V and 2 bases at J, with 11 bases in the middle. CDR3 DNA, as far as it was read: TGTGCCAGCAGTCTAGCCGCCTTCACAGATACG. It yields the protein CASSLAAFTDT. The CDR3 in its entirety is CASSLAAFTDTQYF.

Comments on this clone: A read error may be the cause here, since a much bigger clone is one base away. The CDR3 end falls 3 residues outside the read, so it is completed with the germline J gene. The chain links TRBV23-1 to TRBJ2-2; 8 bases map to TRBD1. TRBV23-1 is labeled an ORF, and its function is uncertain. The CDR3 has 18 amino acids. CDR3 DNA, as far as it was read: TGCGCCAGCAGTCAATCGGGACAGGATGGGTCTGGGGCCAACGTG. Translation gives CASSQSGQDGSGANV. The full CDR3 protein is CASSQSGQDGSGANVLFF.